This T cell receptor beta chain is drawn from a study of shared clonotypes between healthy human individuals. Broader study findings: Four donors had about 5% of their naive CD4 clonotypes in common.

From germline, CDR1 is MDHEN and CDR2 SYDVKM. The CDR3 consists of 16 residues. V lost 2 bases to trimming and J lost 4 bases; unmatched junction nucleotides: 6. Recent vaccinations or acute infections were absent in the healthy HIV-negative adult donors. Deep-level assay runs were performed. Clones were read by immunoSEQ multiplex PCR, and TCRdb kept only the in-frame ones, dropping some. The repertoire consists of under 1,900,000 clones, with around 98.5% occurring once and the leading ten covering 0.36%. As for this clone: The antigen remains unidentified.

The rearrangement uses TRBV28 and TRBJ2-5; 11 nucleotides agree with TRBD1. What was sequenced was naive CD4+ T cells sorted from blood. The subset here: CD45RA+ positively selected. This clonotype was sampled from a man aged 25-40 years in good health. The CDR3 nucleotides read TGTGCCAGCAGTTTAGGCGGACAGGGGGCTTCAGAGACCCAGTACTTC. Protein: CASSLGGQGASETQYF.